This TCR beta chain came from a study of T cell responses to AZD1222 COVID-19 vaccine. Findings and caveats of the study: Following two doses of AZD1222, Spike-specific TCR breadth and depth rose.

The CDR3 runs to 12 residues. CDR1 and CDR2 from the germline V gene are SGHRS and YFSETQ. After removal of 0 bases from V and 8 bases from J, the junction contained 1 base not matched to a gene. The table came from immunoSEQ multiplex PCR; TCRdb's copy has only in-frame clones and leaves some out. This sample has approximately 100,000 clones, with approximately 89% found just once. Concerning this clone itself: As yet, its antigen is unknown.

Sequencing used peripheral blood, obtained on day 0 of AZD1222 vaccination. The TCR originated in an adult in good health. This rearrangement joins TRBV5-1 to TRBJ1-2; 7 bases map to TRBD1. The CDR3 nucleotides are TGCGCCAGCAGCTTGGAAGGGGGCGGCTACACCTTC. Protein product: CASSLEGGGYTF.